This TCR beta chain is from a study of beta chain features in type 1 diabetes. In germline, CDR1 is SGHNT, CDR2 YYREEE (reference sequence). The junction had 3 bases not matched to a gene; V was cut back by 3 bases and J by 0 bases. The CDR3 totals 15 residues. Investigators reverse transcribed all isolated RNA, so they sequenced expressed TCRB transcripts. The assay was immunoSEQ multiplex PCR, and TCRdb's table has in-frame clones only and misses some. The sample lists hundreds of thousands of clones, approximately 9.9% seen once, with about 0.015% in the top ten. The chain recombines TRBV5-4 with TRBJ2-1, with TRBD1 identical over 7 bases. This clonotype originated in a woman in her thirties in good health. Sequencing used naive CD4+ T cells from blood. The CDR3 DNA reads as TGTGCCAGCAGCTCGGCAGGGGGCTCCTACAATGAGCAGTTCTTC. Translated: CASSSAGGSYNEQFF.